These T cell receptor beta chains were read from a single sample in a study of spatial heterogeneity in lung cancer. Via MiXCR, TCRdb re-called the 5' RACE reads, giving one row per CDR3 protein. Among 2,500 or so distinct CDR3 sequences listed, 1.4% were seen once. Source: lung tumor tissue, taken at surgery. Receptor source: a male donor with early-stage non-small cell lung cancer. CDR3s include the opening cysteine and the closing phenylalanine or tryptophan. The order of the fields is CDR3 protein, V gene, J gene.

CDR3aa: CASSLSGSQVTQYF; v_gene: TRBV27; j_gene: TRBJ2-3
CDR3aa: CASSKGPLYQETQYF; v_gene: TRBV7-2; j_gene: TRBJ2-5
CDR3aa: CASSRTGDNQPQHF; v_gene: TRBV12-3/TRBV12-4; j_gene: TRBJ1-5
CDR3aa: CASSLRGTDTQYF; v_gene: TRBV5-1; j_gene: TRBJ2-3
CDR3aa: CSARALQGSYNEQFF; v_gene: TRBV20-1; j_gene: TRBJ2-1
CDR3aa: CSANWGRETQYF; v_gene: TRBV20-1; j_gene: TRBJ2-5
CDR3aa: CASSLTGGLTEAFF; v_gene: TRBV12-3/TRBV12-4; j_gene: TRBJ1-1
CDR3aa: CASSIRGPGGELFF; v_gene: TRBV6-6; j_gene: TRBJ2-2
CDR3aa: CASSFGANTGELFF; v_gene: TRBV7-2; j_gene: TRBJ2-2
CDR3aa: CASSFSGEGYTF; v_gene: TRBV5-5; j_gene: TRBJ1-2
CDR3aa: CSALRLAGGPNEQFF; v_gene: TRBV20-1; j_gene: TRBJ2-1
CDR3aa: CASSPNRGLYNEQFF; v_gene: TRBV14; j_gene: TRBJ2-1
CDR3aa: CASSEAQGEWYEQYF; v_gene: TRBV6-1; j_gene: TRBJ2-7
CDR3aa: CASSPSTSGYNEQFF; v_gene: TRBV5-1; j_gene: TRBJ2-1
CDR3aa: CSARKGNEQYF; v_gene: TRBV20-1; j_gene: TRBJ2-7
CDR3aa: CASRNSGGAGDTQYF; v_gene: TRBV7-2; j_gene: TRBJ2-3
CDR3aa: CASSYGLNTEAFF; v_gene: TRBV27; j_gene: TRBJ1-1
CDR3aa: CASSEFPGSHSYNEQFF; v_gene: TRBV6-1; j_gene: TRBJ2-1
CDR3aa: CSGGTQRETQYF; v_gene: TRBV29-1; j_gene: TRBJ2-5
CDR3aa: CASSELLAKNIQYF; v_gene: TRBV6-1; j_gene: TRBJ2-4
CDR3aa: CASKANSGTGFGANYGYTF; v_gene: TRBV6-6; j_gene: TRBJ1-2
CDR3aa: CASSQEFGGYTDTQYF; v_gene: TRBV3-1; j_gene: TRBJ2-3
CDR3aa: CASSVEGSGANVLTF; v_gene: TRBV9; j_gene: TRBJ2-6
CDR3aa: CSARDQGGFNYGYTF; v_gene: TRBV20-1; j_gene: TRBJ1-2
CDR3aa: CASSYIGGHTGELFF; v_gene: TRBV6-5; j_gene: TRBJ2-2
CDR3aa: CSARAETSGSSPDTQYF; v_gene: TRBV20-1; j_gene: TRBJ2-3
CDR3aa: CAWRLPGLDYGYTF; v_gene: TRBV30; j_gene: TRBJ1-2
CDR3aa: CASSEAPVYEQYF; v_gene: TRBV6-1; j_gene: TRBJ2-7